This entry features one T cell receptor beta chain sequence. No antigen is known for it. This record comes from a study of T cell responses to AZD1222 COVID-19 vaccine. Notes on the study in general: In a largely white British group with more females than males, clonal diversity was possibly underestimated. Close to half of all spike-specific TCRs reportedly target regions of the variants that are unmutated. Vaccine-associated CD4 TCRs ranged over spike, dominating at 160-218 and 743-854. All repertoire sampling was performed exclusively after the peak T cell response.

The V end was cut by 5 bases, the J end by 5 bases, with 8 bases between. CDR3 length: 12 amino acids. Germline values: CDR1 MNHEY, CDR2 SVGEGT. Assay used: immunoSEQ multiplex PCR; TCRdb lists only in-frame clones, some missing. Of fewer than 100,000 clones listed, roughly 85% are singletons. This specimen was peripheral blood, taken 28 days after the second AZD1222 dose. J is TRBJ2-3 and V is TRBV6-2 or TRBV6-3; unclear D gene. This receptor was obtained from an adult who received the AZD1222 COVID-19 vaccine. CDR3 nucleotide sequence: TGTGCCAGCAGTCTAGATGGAGATACGCAGTATTTT. This encodes CASSLDGDTQYF.